This T cell receptor (beta chain) was sequenced in a study of regulatory T cells in long-lasting Graves disease. Overall study results and limits: Preferential use of TRBV28, TRBJ1-2 and TRBJ2-5 was seen in persistent disease.

Comments on this clonotype: Its antigen is unidentified.

The CDR3 is 13 amino acids. Germline values: CDR1 KGHDR, CDR2 SFDVKD. V shed 4 bases and J shed 6 bases, with 12 bases lying between them. Time point reported: newly diagnosed GD, antithyroid drugs for less than 3 months. PBMC-extracted RNA yielded the TCR library. Arm-PCR of CDR3 regions and iRepertoire HTBI primers were used to build TCR beta libraries. MiXCR was run by TCRdb on the multiplex PCR reads, yielding one entry per CDR3 protein. The data contain approximately 480,000 distinct CDR3 sequences, 15% to 20% of them seen just once; the ten biggest clones take up 12%. A further study also used this sample, focusing on T cells in Graves' hyperthyroidism and ophthalmopathy. That paper adds: TCR CDR3 underwent first-round RT-PCR with the HTBI primer set. Most expanded thyroid clonotypes above 0.001 also appeared in blood. Ophthalmopathy could be told apart from stable hyperthyroidism with a 13 V-J model.

The clonotype comes from a man in his forties with Graves disease. Sequencing was performed on peripheral blood mononuclear cells (PBMCs), taken at new diagnosis, from a patient treated with antithyroid drugs. The genes are TRBV24-1 and TRBJ2-7; the D gene is possibly TRBD2 (7 bases). The CDR3 DNA is TGTGCCACCAGTGAGTCCGGGGGGCGCGAGCAGTACTTC. Translating gives CATSESGGREQYF.